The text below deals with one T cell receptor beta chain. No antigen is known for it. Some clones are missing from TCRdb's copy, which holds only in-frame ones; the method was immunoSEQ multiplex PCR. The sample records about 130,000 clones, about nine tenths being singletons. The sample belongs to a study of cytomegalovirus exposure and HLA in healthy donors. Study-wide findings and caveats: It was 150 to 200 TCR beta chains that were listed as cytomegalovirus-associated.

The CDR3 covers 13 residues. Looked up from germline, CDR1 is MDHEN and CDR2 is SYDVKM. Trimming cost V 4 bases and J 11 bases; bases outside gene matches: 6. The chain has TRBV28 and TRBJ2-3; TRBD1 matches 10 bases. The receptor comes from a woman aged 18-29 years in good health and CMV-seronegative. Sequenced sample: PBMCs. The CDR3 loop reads CASSSAGQGGQYF. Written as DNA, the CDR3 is TGTGCCAGCAGTTCGGCAGGACAGGGGGGGCAGTATTTT. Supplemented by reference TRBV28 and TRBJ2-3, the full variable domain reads DVKVTQSSRYLVKRTGEKVFLECVQDMDHENMFWYRQDPGLGLRLIYFSYDVKMKEKGDIPEGYSVSREKKERFSLILESASTNQTSMYLCASSSAGQGGQYFGPGTRLTVL.